The source of this T cell receptor (beta chain) is a study of cytotoxic CD8 clonotypes in ibrutinib-treated CLL. The CDR3 is 11 residues long. The V end was cut by 1 base, the J end by 5 bases, with 6 bases between. Germline V CDR1 and CDR2: DFQATT, SNEGSKA (reference sequence). Clones were read by immunoSEQ multiplex PCR, and TCRdb kept only the in-frame ones, dropping some. The sample holds about 50,000 clones, 57% seen once. V is TRBV20-1 and J is TRBJ2-7; D is ambiguous. This sequence was found in a human donor with chronic lymphocytic leukemia. The starting material was PBMCs, obtained after 24 months of ibrutinib treatment. CDR3: CSARAVNEQYF. DNA of the CDR3: TGCAGTGCTAGAGCAGTTAACGAGCAGTACTTC.